These 18 T cell receptor beta chains came from one sample sequenced in a study of blood T cell repertoires in COVID-19. Assay: immunoSEQ multiplex PCR; the TCRdb copy retains only in-frame clones and omits some. The data hold fewer than 250,000 clones, with roughly 84% observed a single time. Input material: peripheral blood. The receptor set was obtained from a woman aged 50 to 65 with acute or convalescent COVID-19.

The chain is built from TRBV24-1 and TRBJ2-5; 7 bases map to TRBD1. Germline loops: CDR1 KGHDR, CDR2 SFDVKD. This CDR3 has 15 amino acids. J was trimmed by 5 bases and V by 9 bases; bases with no gene match: 14. CDR3 amino acids: CATGSGTVSFETQYF. CDR3 DNA sequence: TGTGCCACCGGAAGTGGGACAGTATCCTTTGAGACCCAGTACTTC.

A few counts support this clone. V and J are TRBV5-1 and TRBJ2-2, with a tentative D call TRBD1 (6 bases). This CDR3 has 16 amino acids. V was shortened by 2 bases and J by 4 bases, with 15 bases between the two germline ends. The germline CDR1 and CDR2 sequences are SGHRS and YFSETQ. The CDR3 here is CASSFQGLAGTGELFF. DNA of the CDR3: TGCGCCAGCAGCTTTCAGGGGTTAGCAGGCACCGGGGAGCTGTTTTTT.

The chain uses TRBV5-4 and TRBJ2-5; 10 bases line up with TRBD2. This CDR3 contains 14 residues. From germline, CDR1 is SGHNT and CDR2 YYREEE (reference sequence). J gave up 1 base and V 4 bases, and 1 base lay outside the gene matches. The CDR3 here is CASSLAGAQETQYF. CDR3 DNA: TGTGCCAGCAGCCTAGCGGGGGCCCAAGAGACCCAGTACTTC.

This rearrangement joins TRBV18 to TRBJ1-2; D uncertain. Germline CDR1 is KGHSH and CDR2 is LQKENI. V was shortened by 6 bases and J by 4 bases, with 12 bases between the two germline ends. The CDR3 sequence is 13 residues long. CDR3 in DNA: TGTGCCAGCTCCGACCACAGTGTCTATGGCTACACCTTC. Amino acids: CASSDHSVYGYTF.

This clone was seen a single time. The chain couples TRBV4-2 to TRBJ2-5; 10 bases fit TRBD2. Germline CDR1 and CDR2: LGHNA and YNFKEQ. CDR3 size: 15 residues. Unmatched junction bases numbered 8, after V lost 5 bases and J lost 5 bases. DNA for the CDR3: TGTGCCAGCAGCTCCCCCCTAGCGGGGGATGAGACCCAGTACTTC. Translation: CASSSPLAGDETQYF.

The chain is built from TRBV5-4 and TRBJ2-3; 8 positions match TRBD2. Germline CDR1 and CDR2: SGHNT and YYREEE (reference sequence). V lost 2 bases and J lost 0; bases outside the gene matches: 5. CDR3 length equals 16 residues. DNA for the CDR3: TGTGCCAGCAGCTTTCGTGCTAGCGGGAGCACAGATACGCAGTATTTT. This encodes CASSFRASGSTDTQYF.

This chain uses TRBV5-1 with TRBJ2-2, with 9 bases matching TRBD2. CDR1 SGHRS and CDR2 YFSETQ come from the germline V gene. The V and J ends lost 7 bases and 0 bases, in that order; junction bases with no gene match: 10. The CDR3 length is 17 residues. The CDR3: CASGTIAGASNTGELFF. The CDR3 DNA follows: TGCGCCAGCGGGACGATAGCGGGGGCTTCGAACACCGGGGAGCTGTTTTTT.

The V call is TRBV15, the J call TRBJ1-2; possible D gene TRBD1, 6 bases. V lost 6 bases, J lost 4 bases, and 21 bases lay in between. Per germline, CDR1 LNHNV and CDR2 YYDKDF (reference sequence). The CDR3 sequence is 16 residues long. As DNA, the CDR3 is TGTGCCACCAGTCGAGGGCGGGGGGCTTTGCCCTATGGCTACACCTTC. It specifies CATSRGRGALPYGYTF.

The chain couples TRBV5-6 to TRBJ2-2; tentatively, D is TRBD2 (6 bases). The CDR3 has 14 residues. Germline V CDR1 and CDR2: SGHDT, YYEEEE. The V gene lost 5 bases and the J gene lost 1 base, with 9 bases spanning the gap. The CDR3 nucleotides are TGTGCCAGCAGTGTCGGGGGGAACACCGGGGAGCTGTTTTTT. It codes for CASSVGGNTGELFF.

The chain recombines TRBV5-6 with TRBJ1-5; D is undetermined. Germline CDR1 SGHDT, CDR2 YYEEEE. Trimming pared 4 bases from V and 9 bases from J, leaving 14 bases between. The CDR3 spans 13 residues. DNA for the CDR3: TGTGCCAGCAGCCTACCCGCGCGTGTGCCCCAGCATTTT. Amino acids: CASSLPARVPQHF.

The V gene is TRBV19, the J gene TRBJ1-5; possible D gene TRBD1, 6 bases. CDR1 LNHDA and CDR2 SQIVND come from the germline V gene (reference sequence). Trimming left V 1 base short and J 4 bases short, with 17 bases between. This CDR3 contains 17 residues. This CDR3 is CASSIAQGSMGNQPQHF. The DNA for the CDR3 is TGTGCCAGTAGTATAGCACAGGGCTCCATGGGGAATCAGCCCCAGCATTTT.

As to this clone: This CDR3 is also generated by other DNA sequences in the sample. The genes are TRBV18 and TRBJ1-1; TRBD1 is a possible D gene (5 bases). The V and J ends lost 6 bases and 1 base respectively, with 9 bases between them. From germline, CDR1 is KGHSH and CDR2 LQKENI. This CDR3 contains 13 residues. The chain's CDR3 is CASSPQGNTEAFF. CDR3 nucleotide sequence: TGTGCCAGCTCCCCTCAGGGGAACACTGAAGCTTTCTTT.

The chain uses TRBV6-2 or TRBV6-3 and TRBJ2-3; D is perhaps TRBD2 (6 bases). The CDR3 is made up of 15 amino acids. Per germline, CDR1 MNHEY and CDR2 SVGEGT. V gave up 2 bases and J gave up 4 bases, with 13 bases separating them. Written as DNA, the CDR3 is TGTGCCAGCAGTTACGGGGGAGGCAGGTCAGATACGCAGTATTTT. This translates into CASSYGGGRSDTQYF.

This clone came up a few times. V gene TRBV5-4 combines with J gene TRBJ2-7; 7 bases are shared with TRBD1. V gave up 5 bases and J gave up 4 bases; unmatched junction bases: 6. Germline V lookup: CDR1 SGHNT, CDR2 YYREEE (reference sequence). The CDR3 contains 13 residues. The CDR3 DNA reads TGTGCCAGCAGACCGTCACAGGGGTACGAGCAGTACTTC. This translates into CASRPSQGYEQYF.

In its sample, this clone was seen a few times. The chain links TRBV20-1 to TRBJ1-4, with unresolved D. CDR1 DFQATT and CDR2 SNEGSKA come from the germline V gene (reference sequence). Trimming took off 3 bases at V and 8 bases at J, with 7 bases between the two ends. This CDR3 has 11 residues. The CDR3 is CSASSQEKLFF. Written as DNA, the CDR3 is TGCAGTGCTAGTTCCCAAGAAAAACTGTTTTTT.

V and J are TRBV18 and TRBJ2-7; D unclear. The CDR3 sequence is 14 residues long. V lost 0 bases and J lost 6, with 12 bases in between. Per germline, CDR1 KGHSH and CDR2 LQKENI. CDR3 DNA: TGTGCCAGCTCACCACCGCTCCAAACGGGCGAGCAGTACTTC. Protein: CASSPPLQTGEQYF.

This chain connects TRBV7-2 to TRBJ2-7; TRBD2 agrees at 8 bases. CDR1 and CDR2 from the germline V gene are SGHTA and FQGNSA. This CDR3 contains 14 residues. With 3 bases clipped from V and 6 bases from J, the junction kept 7 bases outside the gene matches. The DNA for the CDR3 is TGTGCCAGCAGCTTGGCAGGTAGCGGGGTCGAGCAGTACTTC. This translates into CASSLAGSGVEQYF.

The chain combines TRBV7-2 with TRBJ1-1, with TRBD1 identical over 10 bases. Germline V gene lookup returns CDR1 SGHTA and CDR2 FQGNSA. The CDR3 consists of 14 residues. V was pared by 5 bases and J by 8 bases, with 8 bases of the junction left unmatched. The DNA for the CDR3 is TGTGCCAGCAGCACCGGACAGGGGGGAACCGAAGCTTTCTTT. It codes for CASSTGQGGTEAFF. The whole variable domain, remainder taken from reference TRBV7-2 and TRBJ1-1, is GAGVSQSPSNKVTEKGKDVELRCDPISGHTALYWYRQSLGQGLEFLIYFQGNSAPDKSGLPSDRFSAERTGGSVSTLTIQRTQQEDSAVYLCASSTGQGGTEAFFGQGTRLTVV.